The rows below give T cell receptor beta chains drawn from one sample of a study of T cells after posttransplantation cyclophosphamide. Generated by immunoSEQ multiplex PCR, the TCRdb table keeps only in-frame clones and is missing some. The sample consists of 25,000 to 30,000 clones, more than 80% of them appearing once. Material: PBMCs. These receptors were taken from a man aged 50-60 years. Both conserved end residues are part of each CDR3. Each record gives: D gene, CDR3 length, clone size, J gene, V gene, CDR3 protein, CDR3 DNA. A D gene is named only where the DNA matches it firmly. Clone size is shown for a subset of rows, as once, few, many or a class of expanded clone.

D: NA
length: 13
size: few
J: TRBJ1-4
V: TRBV2
CDR3: CASQGQRNEKLFF
DNA: TGTGCCAGCCAAGGGCAGCGGAATGAAAAACTGTTTTTT

D: TRBD2
length: 15
size: NA
J: TRBJ2-4
V: TRBV6-1
CDR3: CASSEGLAGGYIQYF
DNA: TGTGCCAGCAGTGAAGGACTAGCGGGAGGTTACATTCAGTACTTC

D: NA
length: 13
size: NA
J: TRBJ1-5
V: TRBV7-9
CDR3: CASSFGGLEPQHF
DNA: TGTGCCAGCAGCTTCGGAGGCTTAGAGCCCCAGCATTTT

D: NA
length: 14
size: NA
J: TRBJ1-5
V: TRBV27
CDR3: CASRPGLQNQPQHF
DNA: TGTGCCAGCAGACCAGGGCTCCAAAATCAGCCCCAGCATTTT

D: NA
length: 12
size: NA
J: TRBJ2-5
V: TRBV7-3
CDR3: CASSLSGETQYF
DNA: TGTGCCAGCAGCTTAAGCGGGGAGACCCAGTACTTC

D: NA
length: 14
size: NA
J: TRBJ2-3
V: TRBV5-1
CDR3: CASTPGLITDTQYF
DNA: TGCGCCAGCACACCGGGACTTATCACAGATACGCAGTATTTT

D: TRBD1
length: 14
size: NA
J: TRBJ1-5
V: TRBV5-6
CDR3: CASSQQGAVQPQHF
DNA: TGTGCCAGCAGCCAACAGGGGGCAGTTCAGCCCCAGCATTTT

D: NA
length: 14
size: once
J: TRBJ1-2
V: TRBV2
CDR3: CASRIETASSGYTF
DNA: TGTGCCAGCCGTATTGAGACAGCGTCCTCTGGCTACACCTTC

D: NA
length: 14
size: NA
J: TRBJ1-5
V: TRBV6-5
CDR3: CASRETGGNQPQHF
DNA: TGTGCCAGCAGGGAAACGGGGGGCAATCAGCCCCAGCATTTT

D: NA
length: 14
size: NA
J: TRBJ2-7
V: TRBV19
CDR3: CASSPTIGGYEQYF
DNA: TGTGCCAGTAGCCCTACTATCGGGGGCTACGAGCAGTACTTC

D: NA
length: 13
size: NA
J: TRBJ1-4
V: TRBV19
CDR3: CASVRRNNEKLFF
DNA: TGTGCCAGTGTGAGGAGAAATAATGAAAAACTGTTTTTT

D: NA
length: 14
size: NA
J: TRBJ2-2
V: TRBV5-1
CDR3: CASSLVEDTGELFF
DNA: TGCGCCAGCAGCTTGGTGGAGGATACCGGGGAGCTGTTTTTT

D: TRBD1
length: 20
size: once
J: TRBJ1-2
V: TRBV4-1
CDR3: CASSQDHRSFGTGGYGGYTF
DNA: TGCGCCAGCAGCCAAGATCATCGGTCTTTCGGGACAGGGGGATATGGTGGCTACACCTTC

D: NA
length: 13
size: NA
J: TRBJ2-3
V: TRBV4-2
CDR3: CASSQEGHATQYF
DNA: TGTGCCAGCAGCCAAGAGGGGCACGCTACGCAGTATTTT

D: TRBD1
length: 14
size: NA
J: TRBJ1-1
V: TRBV11-3
CDR3: CASSWDRDPYEAFF
DNA: TGTGCCAGCAGCTGGGACAGGGACCCGTATGAAGCTTTCTTT

D: TRBD2
length: 17
size: NA
J: TRBJ2-2
V: TRBV5-1
CDR3: CASSLTSGGLYTGELFF
DNA: TGCGCCAGCAGCTTGACTAGCGGGGGCCTTTACACCGGGGAGCTGTTTTTT

D: NA
length: 15
size: NA
J: TRBJ1-2
V: TRBV5-1
CDR3: CASSLAVRTNYGYTF
DNA: TGCGCCAGCAGCTTGGCCGTCAGAACGAACTATGGCTACACCTTC

D: NA
length: 16
size: NA
J: TRBJ1-1
V: TRBV5-6
CDR3: CASSPTRANMNTEAFF
DNA: TGTGCCAGCAGCCCAACCCGAGCGAATATGAACACTGAAGCTTTCTTT

D: TRBD2
length: 12
size: NA
J: TRBJ2-5
V: TRBV7-9
CDR3: CASGTSSETQYF
DNA: TGTGCCAGCGGGACTAGCTCAGAGACCCAGTACTTC

D: NA
length: 11
size: NA
J: TRBJ1-3
V: TRBV20-1
CDR3: CSAPLGNTIYF
DNA: TGCAGTGCGCCCCTAGGAAACACCATATATTTT

D: TRBD2
length: 13
size: NA
J: TRBJ2-5
V: TRBV7-2
CDR3: CASSPSGGWTQYF
DNA: TGTGCCAGCAGCCCCAGCGGGGGTTGGACCCAGTACTTC

D: TRBD2
length: 15
size: NA
J: TRBJ2-1
V: TRBV9
CDR3: CASSVVSSGYNEQFF
DNA: TGTGCCAGCAGCGTAGTCTCTAGCGGCTACAATGAGCAGTTCTTC

D: TRBD1
length: 14
size: NA
J: TRBJ1-2
V: TRBV19
CDR3: CATSRRDRGMRYTF
DNA: TGTGCCACTTCGCGACGGGACAGGGGAATGCGCTACACCTTC

D: TRBD1
length: 14
size: NA
J: TRBJ1-2
V: TRBV7-3
CDR3: CASSIGQGGPGYTF
DNA: TGTGCCAGCAGCATTGGACAGGGAGGACCGGGCTACACCTTC

D: TRBD1
length: 15
size: NA
J: TRBJ2-7
V: TRBV7-8
CDR3: CASSFAGDRGREQYF
DNA: TGTGCCAGCAGCTTTGCGGGGGACAGGGGAAGGGAGCAGTACTTC

D: NA
length: 15
size: NA
J: TRBJ2-3
V: TRBV10-3
CDR3: CAITVGSPGSLGQYF
DNA: TGTGCCATCACCGTGGGCAGCCCCGGTTCCCTCGGGCAGTATTTT

D: NA
length: 14
size: NA
J: TRBJ2-7
V: TRBV11-2
CDR3: CASSPRGVAYEQYF
DNA: TGTGCCAGCAGCCCCCGTGGAGTAGCCTACGAGCAGTACTTC

D: TRBD1
length: 15
size: NA
J: TRBJ2-2
V: TRBV9
CDR3: CASSAKSRGTGELFF
DNA: TGTGCCAGCAGCGCCAAAAGCAGGGGGACCGGGGAGCTGTTTTTT

D: TRBD1
length: 15
size: once
J: TRBJ1-5
V: TRBV5-1
CDR3: CASSTGTGLAQPQHF
DNA: TGCGCCAGCAGCACGGGGACAGGCTTGGCTCAGCCCCAGCATTTT

D: TRBD2
length: 17
size: NA
J: TRBJ2-1
V: TRBV19
CDR3: CASSIAASGGADNEQFF
DNA: TGTGCCAGTAGTATAGCAGCTAGCGGGGGGGCCGATAATGAGCAGTTCTTC

D: TRBD1
length: 14
size: NA
J: TRBJ2-7
V: TRBV5-4
CDR3: CASSPRQGANEQYF
DNA: TGTGCCAGCAGCCCACGACAGGGGGCGAACGAGCAGTACTTC

D: NA
length: 14
size: NA
J: TRBJ2-1
V: TRBV6-1
CDR3: CASSDSRLVGEQFF
DNA: TGTGCCAGCAGTGATTCCCGGCTAGTGGGTGAGCAGTTCTTC